These 24 T cell receptor beta chains originate from one sample sequenced in a study of cytomegalovirus exposure and HLA in healthy donors. PCR employed 60 Vbeta and 13 Jbeta primers. Some clones are missing from TCRdb's copy, which holds only in-frame ones; the method was immunoSEQ multiplex PCR. The sample contains about 130,000 clones, about 84% of which appear only once. The sample taken for sequencing was PBMCs. The receptors shown here come from a man aged 18 to 30 in good health and CMV-seropositive.

This chain connects TRBV5-1 to TRBJ2-2, with a possible D match to TRBD2 (5 bases). CDR1 and CDR2 (germline): SGHRS, YFSETQ. The CDR3 is 19 residues long. The V and J ends lost 1 base and 0 bases respectively, with 19 bases between them. DNA for the CDR3: TGCGCCAGCAGCTTGAATCCAGCGGCGAATGATCCGAACACCGGGGAGCTGTTTTTT. Translated: CASSLNPAANDPNTGELFF.

The chain recombines TRBV19 with TRBJ1-2, with TRBD1 matching over 8 bases. Trimming at V came to 4 bases and at J to 2 bases, leaving 6 bases not matched to a gene. The germline V gene has CDR1 LNHDA and CDR2 SQIVND (reference sequence). The CDR3 consists of 15 residues. CDR3 coding DNA: TGTGCCAGTAGTACACAACAGGGGGGGAACTATGGCTACACCTTC. Residues: CASSTQQGGNYGYTF.

A single count supports this clone. This chain connects TRBV7-6 to TRBJ1-1; D is possibly TRBD1 (6 bases). Germline V gene data show CDR1 as SGHVS and CDR2 as FNYEAQ. This CDR3 spans 15 amino acids. V lost 5 bases and J lost 3, with 16 bases in between. CDR3 loop: CASSGGGGRDTEAFF. CDR3 bases: TGTGCCAGCAGCGGAGGGGGGGGGCGCGACACTGAAGCTTTCTTT.

For the CDR3, the DNA is TGTGCCAGCAGCGTAGATGGGGGGGAAAAACTGTTTTTT. It specifies CASSVDGGEKLFF. The V and J genes are TRBV9 and TRBJ1-4; maybe TRBD1 (5 bases). The ends were cut back, 0 bases at V and 8 bases at J, with 8 bases in the middle. This CDR3 has 13 residues. CDR1 SGDLS and CDR2 YYNGEE come from the germline V gene. Together with reference TRBV9 and TRBJ1-4, the CDR3 gives the full variable domain: DSGVTQTPKHLITATGQRVTLRCSPRSGDLSVYWYQQSLDQGLQFLIQYYNGEERAKGNILERFSAQQFPDLHSELNLSSLELGDSALYFCASSVDGGEKLFFGSGTQLSVL.

The chain couples TRBV6-4 to TRBJ2-3; 9 bases are a match to TRBD2. After removal of 2 bases from V and 5 bases from J, the junction contained 8 bases not matched to a gene. There are 16 residues in the CDR3. Germline assignment: CDR1 MRHNA and CDR2 SNTAGT. CDR3 protein: CASSDGAGGEVDTQYF. CDR3 nucleotide sequence: TGTGCCAGCAGTGACGGAGCGGGAGGAGAAGTAGATACGCAGTATTTT.

Here the CDR3 DNA reads TGTGCCAGCACCTCACGACAGGGGAATAATTCACCCCTCCACTTT. Amino acids: CASTSRQGNNSPLHF. The chain is built from TRBV7-9 and TRBJ1-6; 8 bases fit TRBD1. The length of the CDR3 is 15 residues. The V and J ends lost 7 bases and 5 bases, in that order; junction bases with no gene match: 7. Germline V lookup: CDR1 SEHNR, CDR2 FQNEAQ (reference sequence).

This chain joins TRBV5-1 and TRBJ1-5; TRBD1 matches 7 bases. CDR1 SGHRS and CDR2 YFSETQ come from the germline V gene. V lost 4 bases and J lost 2; bases outside the gene matches: 6. The CDR3 has 15 residues. CDR3 region: CASSPETGRNQPQHF. In DNA form, the CDR3 reads TGCGCCAGCAGCCCGGAGACAGGGCGCAATCAGCCCCAGCATTTT.

V usage is TRBV5-1 and J usage is TRBJ2-2; possibly TRBD2 for D (6 bases). The CDR3 spans 16 residues. Germline values: CDR1 SGHRS, CDR2 YFSETQ. The V gene lost 0 bases and the J gene lost 6 bases, with 15 bases spanning the gap. CDR3 DNA sequence: TGCGCCAGCAGCTTGGATTTCGGGGGAACGCCCGGGGAGCTGTTTTTT. Its translation is CASSLDFGGTPGELFF.

In its sample, this clone was seen once. This chain joins TRBV2 and TRBJ1-5; 7 positions match TRBD1. Germline V gene sequence: CDR1 SNHLY, CDR2 FYNNEI. This CDR3 contains 14 residues. J lost 6 bases, V lost 5 bases, and 7 bases had no gene match. The CDR3 DNA follows: TGTGCCAGCAGTCTGACAGGGCCAGGTCAGCCCCAGCATTTT. Its translation: CASSLTGPGQPQHF.

The rearrangement links TRBV18 to TRBJ1-5; D unclear. Germline CDR1 and CDR2: KGHSH and LQKENI. The CDR3 contains 16 residues. V was cut by 3 bases and J by 0 bases, with 12 bases left in between. The CDR3 region is CASSPSSKNSNQPQHF. The CDR3 DNA sequence: TGTGCCAGCTCACCTTCGAGTAAGAATAGCAATCAGCCCCAGCATTTT.

The CDR3 bases are TGTGCCAGCAGCTTAGGACTAGCCGGAGAGACCCAGTACTTC. This codes for CASSLGLAGETQYF. The genes are TRBV7-9 and TRBJ2-5, with 7 bases fitting TRBD2. Germline CDR1 reads SEHNR; CDR2 reads FQNEAQ (reference sequence). Unmatched junction bases numbered 3, after V lost 1 base and J lost 4 bases. This CDR3 comprises 14 residues.

The rearrangement joins TRBV11-2 to TRBJ2-7, with D perhaps matching TRBD2 (5 bases). Germline values: CDR1 SGHAT, CDR2 FQNNGV. V shed 1 base and J shed 12 bases, with 25 bases lying between them. This CDR3 is 16 amino acids long. CDR3 bases: TGTGCCAGCAGCTTAGCGAGGGCAACACCCTCCTTAGATTCGTACTTC. Its protein is CASSLARATPSLDSYF. The full variable domain, with the rest looked up from reference TRBV11-2 and TRBJ2-7, is EAGVAQSPRYKIIEKRQSVAFWCNPISGHATLYWYQQILGQGPKLLIQFQNNGVVDDSQLPKDRFSAERLKGVDSTLKIQPAKLEDSAVYLCASSLARATPSLDSYFGPGTRLTVT.

The count of this clone is one. The chain carries TRBV2 and TRBJ2-1; D might be TRBD1 (6 bases). The germline V gene encodes CDR1 SNHLY and CDR2 FYNNEI. Between the trimmed V and J ends, which lost 6 bases and 9 bases, there was a span of 18 bases. CDR3 length: 14 residues. The CDR3 protein is CASRPGHFSGEQFF. The CDR3, as DNA: TGTGCCAGCAGGCCGGGACACTTCTCTGGTGAGCAGTTCTTC.

The chain joins TRBV4-2 to TRBJ1-6; D is possibly TRBD1 (5 bases). CDR1 is LGHNA, CDR2 YNFKEQ, per germline. The CDR3 is 16 residues long. V lost 0 bases and J lost 7, with 13 bases in between. CDR3 DNA: TGTGCCAGCAGCCAAGATACTGGGGGGTACAATTCACCCCTCCACTTT. Translating it yields CASSQDTGGYNSPLHF.

The V call is TRBV19, the J call TRBJ1-2; TRBD1 matches 8 bases. Germline lookup yields CDR1 LNHDA and CDR2 SQIVND (reference sequence). The CDR3 totals 15 residues. The V gene end was trimmed by 6 bases and the J gene end by 12 bases; junction bases not matched to a gene: 18. In DNA form, the CDR3 reads TGTGCCAGTAGGCCCCCTCTTGGGGGACAGGAGCTTCACACCTTC. Translation: CASRPPLGGQELHTF.

The chain carries TRBV7-2 and TRBJ2-7, with 7 nucleotides matching TRBD2. CDR1 SGHTA and CDR2 FQGNSA come from the germline V gene. Trimming cost V 5 bases and J 3 bases; bases outside gene matches: 19. The CDR3 is 18 residues long. The CDR3 DNA reads as TGTGCCAGCAGCCCTATCGTCCTACGGGCGGGAGTGCTCTACGAGCAGTACTTC. Protein sequence: CASSPIVLRAGVLYEQYF.

V and J are TRBV4-1 and TRBJ1-2, with D possibly matching TRBD1 (5 bases). The V end was cut by 1 base, the J end by 7 bases, with 16 bases between. The germline CDR1 and CDR2 sequences are MGHRA and YSYEKL. The CDR3 is made up of 15 amino acids. The CDR3 nucleotides read TGCGCCAGCAGCCAAGGATTTGGGGGAGGTTTTGGCTACACCTTC. This codes for CASSQGFGGGFGYTF.

The J gene is TRBJ1-1, the V gene TRBV13; TRBD1 matches at 10 bases. From germline, CDR1 is PRHDT and CDR2 FYEKMQ (reference sequence). The junction had 7 bases not matched to a gene; V was cut back by 0 bases and J by 0 bases. This CDR3 region has 18 residues. The CDR3 protein is CASSLGSTGGNMNTEAFF. For the CDR3, the DNA is TGTGCCAGCAGCTTAGGCTCGACAGGGGGCAACATGAACACTGAAGCTTTCTTT. The entire variable domain, with the rest obtained from reference TRBV13 and TRBJ1-1, is as follows: AAGVIQSPRHLIKEKRETATLKCYPIPRHDTVYWYQQGPGQDPQFLISFYEKMQSDKGSIPDRFSAQQFSDYHSELNMSSLELGDSALYFCASSLGSTGGNMNTEAFFGQGTRLTVV.

Concerning this clone: One end of the junction varies from germline; a read error may be responsible. The identical CDR3 is also encoded by other nucleotide sequences in the sample. The V call is TRBV9, the J call TRBJ2-5; 7 nucleotides align to TRBD2. CDR3 length: 16 residues. Germline V gives CDR1 SGDLS, CDR2 YYNGEE. The CDR3 DNA reads TGCGCCAGCAGCGTAGGGGTAGCCCAAGCGGGGGAGACCCAGTACTTC. This translates into CASSVGVAQAGETQYF.

This chain connects TRBV4-1 to TRBJ1-1, with no clear D. There are 14 residues in the CDR3. Germline CDR1 reads MGHRA; CDR2 reads YSYEKL. V was cut by 0 bases and J by 3 bases, with 8 bases left in between. The DNA for the CDR3 is TGCGCCAGCAGCCAAGAGGTCCGGGACACTGAAGCTTTCTTT. As protein: CASSQEVRDTEAFF.

The chain has TRBV5-1 and TRBJ2-7, with TRBD1 matching 10 bases. V shed 0 bases, J shed 1 base, and the junction held 10 bases outside the gene matches. The germline CDR1 and CDR2 sequences are SGHRS and YFSETQ. This CDR3 comprises 18 residues. CDR3 coding DNA: TGCGCCAGCAGCTTGGGGGGGGACAGGGGCCTCCTTTCCTACGAGCAGTACTTC. Its protein is CASSLGGDRGLLSYEQYF.

The genes are TRBV6-4 and TRBJ2-3; 10 bases are shared with TRBD2. Germline CDR1 is MRHNA and CDR2 is SNTAGT. The junction had 11 bases not matched to a gene; V was cut back by 0 bases and J by 5 bases. The CDR3 is 18 amino acids. Here the CDR3 reads CASSDSRLAGGEVDTQYF. The CDR3 region has the DNA TGTGCCAGCAGTGACTCCCGCTTAGCGGGGGGAGAGGTAGATACGCAGTATTTT.

The chain carries TRBV30 and TRBJ2-2, with D perhaps TRBD1 (5 bases). The CDR3 is 17 residues long. V was clipped by 0 bases and J by 2 bases, with 16 bases between them. Germline V gives CDR1 GTSNPN, CDR2 SVGIG (reference sequence). This CDR3 is CAWSVRSRVFNTGELFF. CDR3 coding DNA: TGTGCCTGGAGTGTACGATCCAGGGTTTTTAACACCGGGGAGCTGTTTTTT.

The V gene is TRBV11-3, the J gene TRBJ1-1, with D unclear. This CDR3 spans 13 amino acids. V was clipped by 5 bases and J by 1 base, with 8 bases between them. Germline CDR1 and CDR2: SGHNT and YENEEA. CDR3 in amino acids: CASSRRGNTEAFF. Written as DNA, the CDR3 is TGTGCCAGCAGCCGTCGGGGGAACACTGAAGCTTTCTTT.